This TCR beta chain was recovered during a study of shared T cell receptors in the human thymus. This CDR3 is built from 15 residues. Germline lookup yields CDR1 SGHVS and CDR2 FNYEAQ. V lost 4 bases, J lost 0 bases, and 10 bases lay in between. Profiled with immunoSEQ multiplex PCR; TCRdb holds only in-frame clones, not every one. Among 650,000 to 950,000 clones listed, over 75% were seen once. These data were likewise used in another study, on human thymus T cells. As that report states: Corrective heart surgery yielded resections, and these provided the thymus tissue. Thymic and blood repertoires appeared to carry a bias in their V and J gene usage.

This clonotype was obtained from a girl less than two years old with a congenital heart defect. The specimen was thymocytes. The rearrangement uses TRBV7-6 and TRBJ1-3, with D uncertain. The CDR3 DNA follows: TGTGCCAGCAGCTCAAATCCCGGCTCTGGAAACACCATATATTTT. The encoded protein is CASSSNPGSGNTIYF.